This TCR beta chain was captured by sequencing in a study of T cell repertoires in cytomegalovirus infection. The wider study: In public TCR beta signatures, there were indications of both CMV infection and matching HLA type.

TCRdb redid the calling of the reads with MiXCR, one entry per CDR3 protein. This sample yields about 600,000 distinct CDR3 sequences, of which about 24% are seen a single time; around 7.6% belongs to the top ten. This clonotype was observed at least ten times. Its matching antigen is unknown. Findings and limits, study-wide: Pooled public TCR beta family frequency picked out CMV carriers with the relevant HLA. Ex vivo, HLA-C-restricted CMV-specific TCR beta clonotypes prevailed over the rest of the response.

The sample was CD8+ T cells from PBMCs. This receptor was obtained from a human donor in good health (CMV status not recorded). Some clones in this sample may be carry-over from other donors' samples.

CDR3 amino acids: CASSSNRETHGYTF. The DNA for the CDR3 is TGTGCCAGCAGCTCCAACCGGGAGACTCATGGCTACACCTTC. The chain carries TRBV7-9 and TRBJ1-2; D call uncertain. Germline lookup yields CDR1 SEHNR and CDR2 FQNEAQ (reference sequence). Trimming took 4 bases from V and 6 from J, leaving 15 bases between them. The CDR3 extends over 14 amino acids.